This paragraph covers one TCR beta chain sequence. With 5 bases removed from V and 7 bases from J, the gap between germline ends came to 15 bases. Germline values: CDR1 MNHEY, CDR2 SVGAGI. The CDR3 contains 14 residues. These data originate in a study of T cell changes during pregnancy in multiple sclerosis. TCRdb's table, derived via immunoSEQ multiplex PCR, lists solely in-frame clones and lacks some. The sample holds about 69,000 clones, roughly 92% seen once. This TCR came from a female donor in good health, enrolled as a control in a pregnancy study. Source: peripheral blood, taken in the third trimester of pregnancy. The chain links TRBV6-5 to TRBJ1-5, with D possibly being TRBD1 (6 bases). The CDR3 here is CASSVLGARQPQHF. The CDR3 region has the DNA TGTGCCAGCAGTGTTTTGGGGGCACGGCAGCCCCAGCATTTT.